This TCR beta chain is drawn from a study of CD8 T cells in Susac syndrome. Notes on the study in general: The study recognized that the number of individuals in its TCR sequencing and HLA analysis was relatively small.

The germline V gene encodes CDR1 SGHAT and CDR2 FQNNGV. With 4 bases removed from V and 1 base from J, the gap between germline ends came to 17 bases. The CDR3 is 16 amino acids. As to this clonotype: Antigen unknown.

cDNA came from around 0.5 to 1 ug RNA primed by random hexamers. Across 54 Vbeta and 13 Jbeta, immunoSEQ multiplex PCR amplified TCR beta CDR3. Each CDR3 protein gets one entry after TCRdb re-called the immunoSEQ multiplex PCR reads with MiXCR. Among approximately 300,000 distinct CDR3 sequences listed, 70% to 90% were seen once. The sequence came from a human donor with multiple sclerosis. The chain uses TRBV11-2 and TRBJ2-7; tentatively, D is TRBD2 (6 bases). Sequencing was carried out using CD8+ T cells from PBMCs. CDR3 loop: CASSSGGAGASYEQYF. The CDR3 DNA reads TGTGCCAGCAGCTCAGGAGGGGCCGGCGCTTCCTACGAGCAGTACTTC.